The 24 T cell receptor beta chains below all came from one sample that was sequenced in a study of PD-1 blockade in classical Hodgkin lymphoma. Here immunoSEQ multiplex PCR was the method, and the copy in TCRdb shows in-frame clones only, minus some. The table shows more than 55,000 clones, with more than 75% occurring only once. All trial patients relapsed after autologous stem cell transplantation. This sample comprised peripheral blood mononuclear cells (PBMCs), obtained before the second cycle of nivolumab. Receptor source: a human donor with classical Hodgkin lymphoma.

The chain couples TRBV7-8 to TRBJ1-2; 9 bases map to TRBD1. CDR3 length: 18 amino acids. V trimming: 5 bases; J trimming: 0 bases; junction bases outside the gene matches: 13. In germline, CDR1 is SGHVS, CDR2 FQNEAQ. The DNA for the CDR3 is TGTGCCAGCAGCCTAACCGTAACGAGACAGGGGGCTAACTATGGCTACACCTTC. Its translation: CASSLTVTRQGANYGYTF.

The chain links TRBV7-9 to TRBJ2-5; unclear D gene. Germline CDR1 reads SEHNR; CDR2 reads FQNEAQ (reference sequence). V was trimmed by 7 bases and J by 5 bases, leaving 5 bases between them. The CDR3 length is 10 residues. CDR3 bases: TGTGCCAGCATGGGTGAGACCCAGTACTTC. It encodes CASMGETQYF.

This chain joins TRBV6-5 and TRBJ2-5; 9 positions match TRBD2. This CDR3 is 14 amino acids long. Germline CDR1 is MNHEY and CDR2 is SVGAGI. Trimming cost V 6 bases and J 4 bases; bases outside gene matches: 6. This chain's CDR3 is CASRATSGRETQYF. Here the CDR3 DNA reads TGTGCCAGCAGGGCGACTAGCGGTCGAGAGACCCAGTACTTC.

The chain is built from TRBV9 and TRBJ1-2, with D perhaps matching TRBD1 (5 bases). Trimming took 0 bases from V and 4 from J, leaving 13 bases between them. Germline CDR1 and CDR2: SGDLS and YYNGEE. CDR3 size: 15 residues. The CDR3 nucleotides read TGTGCCAGCAGCGTAGGGGTAGGGGAGGTCTATGGCTACACCTTC. The encoded protein is CASSVGVGEVYGYTF. Combining the CDR3 with reference TRBV9 and TRBJ1-2 gives the whole variable domain DSGVTQTPKHLITATGQRVTLRCSPRSGDLSVYWYQQSLDQGLQFLIQYYNGEERAKGNILERFSAQQFPDLHSELNLSSLELGDSALYFCASSVGVGEVYGYTFGSGTRLTVV.

The V and J genes are TRBV6-5 and TRBJ2-2, with unresolved D. The CDR3 contains 13 residues. Germline V gene data show CDR1 as MNHEY and CDR2 as SVGAGI. The ends were cut back, 0 bases at V and 6 bases at J, with 5 bases in the middle. The CDR3 sequence: CASSYSGSGELFF. CDR3 bases: TGTGCCAGCAGTTACTCAGGGTCCGGGGAGCTGTTTTTT.

This chain joins TRBV27 and TRBJ1-5; D perhaps matches TRBD1 (6 bases). This CDR3 contains 13 residues. Trimming shortened V by 2 bases and J by 4 bases, and 6 bases separated the two germline ends. CDR1 MNHEY and CDR2 SMNVEV come from the germline V gene (reference sequence). The CDR3 is CASSLQGNQPQHF. CDR3 sequence (DNA): TGTGCCAGCAGTTTACAGGGGAATCAGCCCCAGCATTTT.

V and J are TRBV4-1 and TRBJ2-5, with TRBD1 as a possible D gene (5 bases). CDR1 and CDR2 (germline): MGHRA, YSYEKL. The CDR3 length is 16 residues. The V end was cut by 3 bases, the J end by 2 bases, with 16 bases between. CDR3 sequence reads: CASSHNLDKRQETQYF. The CDR3 coding sequence is TGCGCCAGCAGCCACAATCTGGACAAACGTCAAGAGACCCAGTACTTC.

Notes on this clone: At one boundary the junction diverges from the germline segment, which might be a read error. The V and J genes are TRBV19 and TRBJ1-4; D remains unclear. The CDR3 loop spans 11 amino acids. Germline V gene lookup returns CDR1 LNHDA and CDR2 SQIVND (reference sequence). CDR3 coding DNA: TGTGCCAGTAGTATCAGTGGACGATACCTTTTT. Protein sequence: CASSISGRYLF. The full variable domain, its missing parts supplied by reference TRBV19 and TRBJ1-4, is DGGITQSPKYLFRKEGQNVTLSCEQNLNHDAMYWYRQDPGQGLRLIYYSQIVNDFQKGDIAEGYSVSREKKESFPLTVTSAQKNPTAFYLCASSISGRYLFGSGTQLSVL.

The chain recombines TRBV5-1 with TRBJ1-1; D unclear. The CDR3 loop spans 14 amino acids. Germline V gene data show CDR1 as SGHRS and CDR2 as YFSETQ. Trimming cost V 3 bases and J 1 base, with 10 bases left between them. CDR3 DNA: TGCGCCAGCAGCTCGGACGGCTCGAACACTGAAGCTTTCTTT. As protein: CASSSDGSNTEAFF.

The chain has TRBV27 and TRBJ1-1, with 7 bases lining up with TRBD1. V shed 3 bases, J shed 0 bases, and the junction held 4 bases outside the gene matches. The CDR3 runs 15 residues. CDR1 MNHEY and CDR2 SMNVEV come from the germline V gene (reference sequence). The CDR3 coding sequence is TGTGCCAGCAGTTTTCACAGGGGCATGAACACTGAAGCTTTCTTT. It codes for CASSFHRGMNTEAFF.

The chain is built from TRBV7-9 and TRBJ2-2; D gene uncertain. V lost 4 bases and J 1 base, leaving 7 bases between the germline ends. CDR3 size: 14 residues. Looked up from germline, CDR1 is SEHNR and CDR2 is FQNEAQ (reference sequence). The CDR3 region has the DNA TGTGCCAGCAGCTCCCCCTTGAACACCGGGGAGCTGTTTTTT. The encoded protein is CASSSPLNTGELFF.

The CDR3 sequence: CASAGLQETQYF. The CDR3 DNA is TGTGCCAGTGCGGGACTGCAAGAGACCCAGTACTTC. V usage is TRBV21-1 and J usage is TRBJ2-5; the DNA was not compared with TRBD2, the D call given in the table. TRBV21-1 is described as a pseudogene. The CDR3 has 12 amino acids.

The V gene is TRBV15, the J gene TRBJ2-7, with 9 bases aligning to TRBD2. The CDR3 is 14 amino acids. The germline V gene has CDR1 LNHNV and CDR2 YYDKDF (reference sequence). V trimming: 9 bases; J trimming: 6 bases; junction bases outside the gene matches: 12. CDR3 residues: CATKKAGGSVEQYF. The CDR3 region has the DNA TGTGCCACGAAAAAAGCGGGGGGTTCGGTCGAGCAGTACTTC. The entire variable domain, with the rest obtained from reference TRBV15 and TRBJ2-7, is as follows: DAMVIQNPRYQVTQFGKPVTLSCSQTLNHNVMYWYQQKSSQAPKLLFHYYDKDFNNEADTPDNFQSRRPNTSFCFLDIRSPGLGDTAMYLCATKKAGGSVEQYFGPGTRLTVT.

This clone is a singleton in its sample. This chain joins TRBV5-5 and TRBJ1-2; the match to TRBD1 covers 10 bases. The V gene's germline CDR1 is SGHKS and CDR2 YYEKEE (reference sequence). Trimming took 4 bases from V and 2 from J; bases not matched to a gene: 5. This CDR3 region has 15 residues. In DNA form, the CDR3 reads TGTGCCAGCAGCCAGTGGGACAGGGGAAACTATGGCTACACCTTC. This codes for CASSQWDRGNYGYTF.

V gene TRBV29-1 combines with J gene TRBJ1-1; D is uncertain. CDR1 and CDR2 from the germline V gene are SQVTM and ANQGSEA. This CDR3 contains 13 residues. Between the trimmed V and J ends, which lost 6 bases and 0 bases, there was a span of 11 bases. CDR3 residues: CSVAGRLNTEAFF. In nucleotides, the CDR3 is TGCAGCGTCGCTGGACGGTTGAACACTGAAGCTTTCTTT.

V usage is TRBV7-9 and J usage is TRBJ2-7; TRBD1 is a possible D gene (5 bases). The CDR3 consists of 15 residues. Germline values: CDR1 SEHNR, CDR2 FQNEAQ (reference sequence). The V and J ends lost 5 bases and 2 bases respectively, with 16 bases between them. The CDR3, as DNA: TGTGCCAGCAGCCCCGACAGAGTGACCCCCTACGAGCAGTACTTC. This gives the protein CASSPDRVTPYEQYF.

This clone was picked up a small number of times. The CDR3 loop is CASSPLGQLNTEAFF. CDR3 sequence (DNA): TGTGCCAGCAGTCCACTGGGTCAGCTGAACACTGAAGCTTTCTTT. The gene calls are TRBV27 and TRBJ1-1; no clear D gene. The CDR3 loop spans 15 amino acids. Trimming cost V 5 bases and J 0 bases, with 13 bases left between them. Per germline, CDR1 MNHEY and CDR2 SMNVEV (reference sequence).

The DNA for the CDR3 is TGCGCCAGCGGAGGGGTAGGGGAGGGTGAAAAACTGTTTTTT. Amino acid sequence: CASGGVGEGEKLFF. The gene calls are TRBV10-2 and TRBJ1-4; D might be TRBD1 (5 bases). Germline V CDR1 and CDR2: WSHSY, SAAADI. V lost 8 bases, J lost 7 bases, and 17 bases lay in between. The CDR3 runs 14 residues.

The gene calls are TRBV5-1 and TRBJ2-1; D perhaps matches TRBD2 (5 bases). The length of the CDR3 is 13 residues. V was shortened by 4 bases and J by 8 bases, with 13 bases between the two germline ends. Germline values: CDR1 SGHRS, CDR2 YFSETQ. CDR3 protein: CASSEPSFDEQFF. The CDR3 bases are TGCGCCAGCAGCGAGCCTAGCTTCGATGAGCAGTTCTTC.

The genes are TRBV7-9 and TRBJ1-1; 7 bases are a match to TRBD1. This CDR3 contains 15 residues. The junction had 7 bases not matched to a gene; V was cut back by 2 bases and J by 4 bases. Germline CDR1 is SEHNR and CDR2 is FQNEAQ (reference sequence). Written as DNA, the CDR3 is TGTGCCAGCAGCTTAACCCTGACAGGGTCCACTGAAGCTTTCTTT. Encoded protein: CASSLTLTGSTEAFF.

The chain uses TRBV19 and TRBJ1-3; the D gene is possibly TRBD1 (5 bases). Germline V gene data show CDR1 as LNHDA and CDR2 as SQIVND (reference sequence). The CDR3 spans 15 residues. Trimming removed 8 bases at V and 2 bases at J, with 16 bases between. The CDR3 region has the DNA TGTGCCAGTTGCTTCCTGGGGCCCGCTGGAAACACCATATATTTT. Translated: CASCFLGPAGNTIYF.

About this clone: Relative to the germline gene, one junction end is altered; a read error may explain this. This chain connects TRBV27 to TRBJ1-1; TRBD1 matches 10 bases. CDR3 length: 15 residues. CDR1 and CDR2 (germline): MNHEY, SMNVEV (reference sequence). The CDR3, as DNA: TGTGCCAGCAGGGACAGGGGGATAGGGAACGCTGAAGCTTTCTTT. This translates into CASRDRGIGNAEAFF.

Comments on this clone: The sample contains more than one DNA sequence encoding this CDR3. The V call is TRBV5-1, the J call TRBJ1-2; TRBD1 might be the D (6 bases). Germline V gene sequence: CDR1 SGHRS, CDR2 YFSETQ. Trimming took off 4 bases at V and 8 bases at J, with 12 bases between the two ends. The CDR3 is 12 amino acids. This CDR3 reads CASSLYREGYTF. CDR3 nucleotides: TGCGCCAGCAGCCTGTACAGGGAAGGCTACACCTTC. Combining the CDR3 with reference TRBV5-1 and TRBJ1-2 gives the whole variable domain KAGVTQTPRYLIKTRGQQVTLSCSPISGHRSVSWYQQTPGQGLQFLFEYFSETQRNKGNFPGRFSGRQFSNSRSEMNVSTLELGDSALYLCASSLYREGYTFGSGTRLTVV.

The genes are TRBV5-1 and TRBJ1-2; 9 nucleotides align to TRBD1. CDR1 and CDR2 (germline): SGHRS, YFSETQ. V gave up 4 bases and J gave up 5 bases; unmatched junction bases: 6. The CDR3 is made up of 14 amino acids. The CDR3: CASSPGTGPYGYTF. CDR3 bases: TGCGCCAGCAGCCCCGGGACAGGGCCATATGGCTACACCTTC. Looking up the rest from reference TRBV5-1 and TRBJ1-2 gives the full variable domain: KAGVTQTPRYLIKTRGQQVTLSCSPISGHRSVSWYQQTPGQGLQFLFEYFSETQRNKGNFPGRFSGRQFSNSRSEMNVSTLELGDSALYLCASSPGTGPYGYTFGSGTRLTVV.